This TCR beta chain was obtained from a study of shared clonotypes between healthy human individuals. Study-level results: Larger richness was generally estimated for naive than memory subsets. The study drew on few donors, limiting represented genetic and exposure-history diversity.

This clone was detected once. Its antigen is still unknown. Replicate sorted-subset PCRs were loaded with around 200 ng DNA, 30,000 to 35,000 T cell genomes. Profiling relied on immunoSEQ multiplex PCR, and the TCRdb table lists in-frame clones only, not all of them. This table holds more than 900,000 clones, 75% to 85% found once. CDR1 LGHNA and CDR2 YSLEER come from the germline V gene. The CDR3 sequence is 15 residues long. V was pared by 4 bases and J by 7 bases, with 8 bases of the junction left unmatched. Sequences were obtained from memory CD4+ T cells from PBMCs. Subset indicated: CD45RA-negative fraction. The V gene is TRBV4-3, the J gene TRBJ1-2; 11 bases match TRBD1. The clonotype comes from a man younger than 30 in good health. Some clones in this sample may be carry-over from other donors' samples. For the CDR3, the DNA is TGCGCCAGCAGCCCTTCGCTGGACAGGGGGCCTGGCTACACCTTC. Translating gives CASSPSLDRGPGYTF.